The 6 T cell receptor beta chains below come from one sample, sequenced in a study of cytotoxic CD8 clonotypes in ibrutinib-treated CLL. Some clones are missing from TCRdb's copy, which holds only in-frame ones; the method was immunoSEQ multiplex PCR. This table has about 140,000 clones, about 80% appearing once. Sequenced material: PBMCs, taken after 12 months of ibrutinib treatment. Every receptor here comes from a human donor with chronic lymphocytic leukemia.

This rearrangement joins TRBV5-1 to TRBJ2-1, with D tentatively TRBD1 (5 bases). The V and J ends lost 0 bases and 1 base respectively, with 5 bases between them. Looked up from germline, CDR1 is SGHRS and CDR2 is YFSETQ. The CDR3 contains 14 residues. CDR3 DNA: TGCGCCAGCAGCTTGGGACAGTCCTACAATGAGCAGTTCTTC. It is translated as CASSLGQSYNEQFF.

This clone has only a few counts. V gene TRBV5-1 combines with J gene TRBJ1-5; TRBD1 is a possible D gene (6 bases). The CDR3 is 15 amino acids. Trimming shortened V by 5 bases and J by 4 bases, and 16 bases separated the two germline ends. Germline CDR1 reads SGHRS; CDR2 reads YFSETQ. The CDR3 loop is CASRQGNSGNQPQHF. The CDR3 region has the DNA TGCGCCAGCAGACAGGGCAACTCGGGGAATCAGCCCCAGCATTTT.

The chain combines TRBV2 with TRBJ1-1, with D possibly TRBD1 on 5 matching bases. The CDR3 runs to 14 residues. In germline, CDR1 is SNHLY, CDR2 FYNNEI. Trimming removed 6 bases at V and 4 bases at J, with 15 bases between. In DNA form, the CDR3 reads TGTGCCAGCAGGCTCCGTCCTGGGGGCACTGAAGCTTTCTTT. It translates to CASRLRPGGTEAFF.

The chain recombines TRBV2 with TRBJ1-2; a possible D gene is TRBD1 (5 bases). The germline CDR1 and CDR2 sequences are SNHLY and FYNNEI. CDR3 size: 11 residues. Trimming cost V 6 bases and J 7 bases, with 9 bases left between them. The CDR3 DNA reads TGTGCCAGCAGGTACAGGAGTGGCTACACCTTC. Protein product: CASRYRSGYTF.

J is TRBJ1-5 and V is TRBV18; maybe TRBD1 (5 bases). CDR1 is KGHSH and CDR2 is LQKENI in the germline V gene. The CDR3 totals 13 residues. With 6 bases removed from V and 7 bases from J, the gap between germline ends came to 13 bases. The CDR3 nucleotides are TGTGCCAGCTCCTCCCAGGGCGGGCAGCCCCAGCATTTT. Protein product: CASSSQGGQPQHF.

This clone was seen only once. This sequence joins TRBV13 and TRBJ2-1; 16 positions match TRBD2. The germline CDR1 and CDR2 sequences are PRHDT and FYEKMQ (reference sequence). The ends lost 0 bases at V and 7 bases at J; junction bases unmatched: 3. This CDR3 has 17 amino acids. The CDR3 DNA reads as TGTGCCAGCAGCTTAGGATTGGGACTAGCGGGAGGGAATGAGCAGTTCTTC. Residues: CASSLGLGLAGGNEQFF.